This T cell receptor beta chain was sequenced in a study of blood T cell repertoires in COVID-19 (dated by TCRdb to the early 2020s). A note on the overall study: The collaborator samples originated in the United States, Italy and Spain and spanned the acute and convalescent phases of COVID-19. The prospective study material was composed of cDNA or gDNA derived from T cells, B-cell-depleted T cells, or PBMCs. The dataset comprised deeply sampled blood TCRbeta repertoires from subjects exposed to, actively infected with, or recovered from COVID-19. A freely available public database, intended as a resource for researchers studying the immune response to SARS-CoV-2, is where the repertoires were released. The samples were drawn from the first 160 participants of the ongoing ImmuneRACE study and from some 1,300 subjects provided by 6 global collaborators. Nearly every sample came with metadata listing a de-identified subject ID, COVID-19 status, age in years and sex. HLA class I and class II types, where available, came from metadata supplied by the sample provider rather than from assay-based typing. What the research found in general, with its limitations: The quantity of clinical and demographic metadata differed by source and by participant and was supplied without curation.

The collaborating institutions used their own protocols to collect whole blood in K2EDTA tubes. For TCRbeta analysis, collaborators shipped samples as frozen whole blood, isolated PBMCs, or DNA extracted from either of those sample types. The CDR3 sequence holds 15 residues, the cysteine and phenylalanine included. The DNA shown is the 45-base CDR3, in frame from base 1. Here V drops 0 bases and J drops 6 bases, and the junction holds 6 bases not matched to any gene. CDR1 and CDR2 were assigned from the germline V gene as SGHRS and YFSETQ. The immunoSEQ Assay, a bias-controlled multiplex PCR, was used to amplify TCRbeta CDR3 regions from genomic DNA. For the original study's pipeline: Nucleated cell counts per sample were estimated from amplification of reference gene primers within the assay. To quantify the absolute abundance of each unique TCRbeta CDR3 rearrangement, sequence reads were collapsed and filtered. For each sample, productive Simpson clonality was calculated as the square root of Simpson's diversity index over productive rearrangements. In its TCRdb copy, this immuneACCESS table keeps in-frame sequences only and misses some clones. Where compared with another copy, unresolved V genes explain less than half of these, and the others have no known cause. V and J calls plus clone size are reproduced from that table; the DNA served to infer D and trimming. This sample gives tens of thousands of clones in total; more than 80% of them show up just once. The ten largest clones add up to 1.3% of the sample.

A remark on this clone: Its antigen target is currently unknown. It has no much larger one-base neighbor in the sample; base qualities were not kept.

Specimen: peripheral blood. The sequence was collected from a woman aged 80 or over with acute or convalescent COVID-19. Recombination connected TRBV5-1 to TRBJ1-5, with 7 bases aligning to TRBD1. The bases read TGCGCCAGCAGCTTGGCCACAGGGGCTGGTCAGCCCCAGCATTTT. Translated, this gives CASSLATGAGQPQHF.